Sequencing of this T cell receptor (beta chain) was carried out in a study of shared clonotypes between healthy human individuals. The count of this clone is one. Only in-frame clones appear in the TCRdb table, and some are missing; sequencing was by immunoSEQ multiplex PCR. The table shows about 520,000 clones, with 70% to 85% occurring only once. Germline V gene lookup returns CDR1 SEHNR and CDR2 FQNEAQ (reference sequence). The CDR3 has 17 residues. With 1 base clipped from V and 6 bases from J, the junction kept 14 bases outside the gene matches. Sequenced material: PBMCs. The clonotype originates from a woman in her thirties or forties in good health. Some clones in this sample may be carry-over from other donors' samples. The V and J genes are TRBV7-9 and TRBJ1-1; 7 bases match TRBD1. As DNA, the CDR3 is TGTGCCAGCAGCTTAGGGCCTCTCAGGGGGAGGTCCGCTGAAGCTTTCTTT. Its protein is CASSLGPLRGRSAEAFF. The variable domain in full, with the rest retrieved from reference TRBV7-9 and TRBJ1-1, is DTGVSQNPRHKITKRGQNVTFRCDPISEHNRLYWYRQTLGQGPEFLTYFQNEAQLEKSRLLSDRFSAERPKGSFSTLEIQRTEQGDSAMYLCASSLGPLRGRSAEAFFGQGTRLTVV.